What follows describes a single T cell receptor (beta chain). Some clones are missing from TCRdb's copy, which holds only in-frame ones; the method was immunoSEQ multiplex PCR. The sample includes approximately 160,000 clones, 81% seen only once; the top ten take 9.5% to 11%. The sample originates from a study of blood T cell repertoires in COVID-19. The wider study: COVID-19 samples, acute and convalescent, were from the United States, Italy and Spain. Sources were T cells, B-cell-depleted T cells, or PBMCs; the material itself was cDNA or gDNA.

Trimming left V 4 bases short and J 3 bases short, with 16 bases between. The germline V gene has CDR1 SGHRS and CDR2 YFSETQ. CDR3 size: 16 residues. The TCR originated in a man aged 60 to 75 with active or convalescent COVID-19. The chain joins TRBV5-1 to TRBJ1-4; D is undetermined. Sequenced input: peripheral blood. In nucleotides, the CDR3 is TGCGCCAGCAGCCTAGTACCCGTGGGAGCTAATGAAAAACTGTTTTTT. Amino acid sequence: CASSLVPVGANEKLFF.